The rows below give T cell receptor beta chains drawn from one sample of a study of T cell responses to AZD1222 COVID-19 vaccine. Method: immunoSEQ multiplex PCR; TCRdb's copy keeps in-frame clones and lacks some. The table has roughly 170,000 clones, around nine tenths seen once; the top ten hold approximately 0.49%. The sample consisted of peripheral blood, taken on day 0 of AZD1222 vaccination. These receptors were obtained from an adult in good health. Both conserved end residues are part of each CDR3. Fields, in order: V gene, D gene, J gene, clone size, CDR3 DNA, CDR3 protein. The D gene is left open where the match is weak. A clone size is listed for some rows: how often the clone was seen (once, few, many), or a class if it is expanded.

>TRBV28|-|TRBJ1-5|-
TGTGCCAGCAGTATGAGGAATCAGCCCCAGCATTTT
CASSMRNQPQHF
>TRBV5-1|-|TRBJ2-7|once
TGCGCCAGCGCTTTTTCTCCTATTTCCTCCGGGCCCAGCTACGAGCAGTACTTC
CASAFSPISSGPSYEQYF
>TRBV10-3|-|TRBJ2-3|-
TGTGCCATCAAAGGGGAAGGAGATACGCAGTATTTT
CAIKGEGDTQYF
>TRBV6-5|TRBD2|TRBJ2-1|-
TGTGCCAGCAGTTCAGCGGGGGGTCAGTATAAGCAGTTCTTC
CASSSAGGQYKQFF
>TRBV7-2|-|TRBJ2-7|once
TGTGCCAGCAGCAGCCGGACGGCCTACGAGCAGTACTTC
CASSSRTAYEQYF
>TRBV6-4|-|TRBJ2-7|-
TGTGCCAGAAAGCCCACAGGGCATCGAGACGAGCAGTACTTC
CARKPTGHRDEQYF
>TRBV27|-|TRBJ1-2|-
TGTGCCAGCAGCCCTAGACAGTTTTCCTCCGGCTACACCTTC
CASSPRQFSSGYTF
>TRBV27|-|TRBJ1-1|-
TGTGCCAGCAAGACAGCGCTGAACACTGAAGCTTTCTTT
CASKTALNTEAFF
>TRBV30|-|TRBJ1-1|-
TGTGCCTGGAGTCCTCTGAACACTGAAGCTTTCTTT
CAWSPLNTEAFF
>TRBV5-4|-|TRBJ2-7|-
TGTGCCAGCAGCCGCCTACAGGCTAACGTCTACGAGCAGTACTTC
CASSRLQANVYEQYF
>TRBV27|TRBD1|TRBJ1-2|-
TGTGCCAGCAGTTTCACAGGGGGCTATGGCTACACCTTC
CASSFTGGYGYTF
>TRBV10-3|TRBD2|TRBJ2-7|few
TGTGCCACCGGACTAGCGGGTGCCTACGAGCAGTACTTC
CATGLAGAYEQYF
>TRBV27|-|TRBJ1-2|-
TGTGCCAGCAGTTTACGTCCCAGTTTGGGGGGCTACACCTTC
CASSLRPSLGGYTF
>TRBV7-8|TRBD1|TRBJ1-5|-
TGTGCCAGCAGCGCCAGGACCTCGACAGGGTGGAGCAATCAGCCCCAGCATTTT
CASSARTSTGWSNQPQHF
>TRBV11-2|-|TRBJ1-5|-
TGTGCCAGCAGCCCCGGGAAGAGCAATCAGCCCCAGCATTTT
CASSPGKSNQPQHF
>TRBV2|TRBD1|TRBJ1-6|-
TGTGCCAGCAGTGACCCGACAGGGAGATATTCACCCCTCCACTTT
CASSDPTGRYSPLHF